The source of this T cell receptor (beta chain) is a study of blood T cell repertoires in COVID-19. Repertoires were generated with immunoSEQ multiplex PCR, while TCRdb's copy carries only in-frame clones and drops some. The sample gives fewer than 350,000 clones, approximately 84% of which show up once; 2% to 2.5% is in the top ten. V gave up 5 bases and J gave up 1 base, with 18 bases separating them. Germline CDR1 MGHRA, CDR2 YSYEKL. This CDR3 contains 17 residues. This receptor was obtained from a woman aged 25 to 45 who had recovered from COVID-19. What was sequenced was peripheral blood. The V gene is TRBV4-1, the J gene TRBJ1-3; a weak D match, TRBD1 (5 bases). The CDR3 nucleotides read TGCGCCAGCAGCTCAACTAATGCAGGGATGTCTGGAAACACCATATATTTT. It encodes CASSSTNAGMSGNTIYF.